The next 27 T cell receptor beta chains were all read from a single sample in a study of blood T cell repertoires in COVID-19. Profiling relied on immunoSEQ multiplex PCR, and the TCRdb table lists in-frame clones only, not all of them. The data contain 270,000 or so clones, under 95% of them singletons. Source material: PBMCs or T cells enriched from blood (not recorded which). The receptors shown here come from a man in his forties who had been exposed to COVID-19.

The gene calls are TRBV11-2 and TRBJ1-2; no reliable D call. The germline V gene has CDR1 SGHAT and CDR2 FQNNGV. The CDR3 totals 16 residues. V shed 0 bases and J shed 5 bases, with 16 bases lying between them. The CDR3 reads CASSLDLNGAGYGYTF. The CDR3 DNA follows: TGTGCCAGCAGCTTAGATCTAAATGGCGCGGGGTATGGCTACACCTTC.

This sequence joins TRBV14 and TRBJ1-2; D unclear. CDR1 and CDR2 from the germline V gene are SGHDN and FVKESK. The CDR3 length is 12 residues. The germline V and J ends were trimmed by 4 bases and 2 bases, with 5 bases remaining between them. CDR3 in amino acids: CASSLSNYGYTF. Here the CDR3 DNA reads TGTGCCAGCAGCCTAAGCAACTATGGCTACACCTTC.

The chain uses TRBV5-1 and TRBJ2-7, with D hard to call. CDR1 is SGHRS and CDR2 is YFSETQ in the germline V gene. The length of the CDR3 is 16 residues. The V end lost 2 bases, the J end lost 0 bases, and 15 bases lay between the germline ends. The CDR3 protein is CASSLSPGSRSYEQYF. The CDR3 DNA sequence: TGCGCCAGCAGCTTATCTCCGGGTTCCCGCTCCTACGAGCAGTACTTC.

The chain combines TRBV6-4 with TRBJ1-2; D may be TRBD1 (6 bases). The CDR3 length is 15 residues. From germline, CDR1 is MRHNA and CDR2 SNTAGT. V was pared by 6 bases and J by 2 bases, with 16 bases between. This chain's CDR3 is CASRKQGYGNYGYTF. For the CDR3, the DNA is TGTGCCAGCAGGAAACAGGGATATGGCAACTATGGCTACACCTTC.

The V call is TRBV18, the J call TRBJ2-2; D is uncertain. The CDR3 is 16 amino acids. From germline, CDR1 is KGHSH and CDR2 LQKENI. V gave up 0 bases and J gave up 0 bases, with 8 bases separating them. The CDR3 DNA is TGTGCCAGCTCACCACCCGGGTTTGCGAACACCGGGGAGCTGTTTTTT. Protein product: CASSPPGFANTGELFF.

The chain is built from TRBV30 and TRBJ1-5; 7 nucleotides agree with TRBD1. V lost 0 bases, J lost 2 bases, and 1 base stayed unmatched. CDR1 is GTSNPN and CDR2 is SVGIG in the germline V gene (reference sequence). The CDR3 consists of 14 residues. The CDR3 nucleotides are TGTGCCTGGAGTGTTGGACAGGGCAATCAGCCCCAGCATTTT. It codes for CAWSVGQGNQPQHF.

The DNA of the CDR3 is TGTGCCAGCGGCCCCCCCGGCGGGAGTTTAGGAAATGAGCAGTTCTTC. It specifies CASGPPGGSLGNEQFF. The chain recombines TRBV27 with TRBJ2-1; TRBD2 aligns across 7 bases. V dropped 8 bases and J dropped 7; count of bases not matched to a gene: 17. Germline V CDR1 and CDR2: MNHEY, SMNVEV (reference sequence). The CDR3 extends over 16 amino acids.

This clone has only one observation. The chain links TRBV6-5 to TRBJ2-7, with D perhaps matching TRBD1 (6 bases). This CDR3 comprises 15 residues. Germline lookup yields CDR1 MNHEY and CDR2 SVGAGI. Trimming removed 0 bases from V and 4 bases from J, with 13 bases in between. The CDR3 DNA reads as TGTGCCAGCAGTTACTCGCAGGGGTCTTGGTACGAGCAGTACTTC. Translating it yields CASSYSQGSWYEQYF.

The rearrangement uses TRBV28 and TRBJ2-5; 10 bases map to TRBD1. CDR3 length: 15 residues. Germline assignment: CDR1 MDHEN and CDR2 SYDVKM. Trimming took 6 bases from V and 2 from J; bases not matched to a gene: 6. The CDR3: CASRGTGEIQETQYF. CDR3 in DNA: TGTGCCAGCAGGGGGACAGGGGAAATACAAGAGACCCAGTACTTC. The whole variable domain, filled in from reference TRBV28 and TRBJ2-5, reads DVKVTQSSRYLVKRTGEKVFLECVQDMDHENMFWYRQDPGLGLRLIYFSYDVKMKEKGDIPEGYSVSREKKERFSLILESASTNQTSMYLCASRGTGEIQETQYFGPGTRLLVL.

CDR3 region: CASSQDLDSEAFF. The CDR3 region has the DNA TGTGCCAGCAGCCAAGACCTTGACAGTGAAGCTTTCTTT. The chain links TRBV3-1 (or the pseudogene TRBV3-2) to TRBJ1-1; perhaps TRBD1 as D (5 bases). In germline, CDR1 is LGHDT, CDR2 YNNKEL (reference sequence). There are 13 residues in the CDR3. V lost 0 bases, J lost 7 bases, and 9 bases lay in between.

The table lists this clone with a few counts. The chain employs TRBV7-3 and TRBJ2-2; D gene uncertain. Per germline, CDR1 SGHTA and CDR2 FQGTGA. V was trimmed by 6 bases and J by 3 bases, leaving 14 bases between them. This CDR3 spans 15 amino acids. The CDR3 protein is CASSKTPTDTGELFF. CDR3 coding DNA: TGTGCCAGCAGTAAAACACCCACCGACACCGGGGAGCTGTTTTTT.

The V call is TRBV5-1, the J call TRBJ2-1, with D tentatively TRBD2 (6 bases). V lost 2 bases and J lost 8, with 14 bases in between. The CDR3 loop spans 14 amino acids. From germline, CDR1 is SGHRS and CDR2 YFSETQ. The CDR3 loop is CASSFSGEVYEQFF. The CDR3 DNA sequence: TGCGCCAGCAGCTTCTCGGGAGAGGTCTATGAGCAGTTCTTC.

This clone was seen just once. In DNA form, the CDR3 reads TGTGCCAGCGTACCGTTACAGGATATTCACACAACTAATGAAAAACTGTTTTTT. Protein: CASVPLQDIHTTNEKLFF. J is TRBJ1-4 and V is TRBV28, with a possible D match to TRBD1 (5 bases). V lost 8 bases and J 0 bases, leaving 22 bases between the germline ends. The germline V gene has CDR1 MDHEN and CDR2 SYDVKM. This CDR3 is 18 amino acids long. Complete variable domain (other parts from reference TRBV28 and TRBJ1-4): DVKVTQSSRYLVKRTGEKVFLECVQDMDHENMFWYRQDPGLGLRLIYFSYDVKMKEKGDIPEGYSVSREKKERFSLILESASTNQTSMYLCASVPLQDIHTTNEKLFFGSGTQLSVL.

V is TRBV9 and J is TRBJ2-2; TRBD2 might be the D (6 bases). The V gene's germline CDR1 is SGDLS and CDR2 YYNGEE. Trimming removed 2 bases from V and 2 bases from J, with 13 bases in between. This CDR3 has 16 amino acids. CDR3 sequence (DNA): TGTGCCAGCAGCGTCTGGATAGCGGATAACACCGGGGAGCTGTTTTTT. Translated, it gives CASSVWIADNTGELFF.

The DNA of the CDR3 is TGTGCCAGCGAAACTAGCGGGACCTCCTACAATGAGCAGTTCTTC. Encoded protein: CASETSGTSYNEQFF. This rearrangement joins TRBV7-8 to TRBJ2-1; 10 nucleotides agree with TRBD2. Germline V gives CDR1 SGHVS, CDR2 FQNEAQ. The CDR3 covers 15 residues. With 8 bases clipped from V and 0 bases from J, the junction kept 4 bases outside the gene matches.

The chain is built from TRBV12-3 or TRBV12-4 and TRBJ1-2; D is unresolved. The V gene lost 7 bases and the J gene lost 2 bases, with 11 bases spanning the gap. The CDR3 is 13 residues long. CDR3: CASTIRRNYGYTF. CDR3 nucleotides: TGTGCCAGCACCATACGGAGAAACTATGGCTACACCTTC.

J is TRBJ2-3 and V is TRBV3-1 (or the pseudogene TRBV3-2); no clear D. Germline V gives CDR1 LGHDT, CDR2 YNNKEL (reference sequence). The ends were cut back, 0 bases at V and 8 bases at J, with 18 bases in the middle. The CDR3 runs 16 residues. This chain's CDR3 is CASSQDASALLSTQYF. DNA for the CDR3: TGTGCCAGCAGCCAAGATGCGTCCGCTCTTTTGAGTACGCAGTATTTT.

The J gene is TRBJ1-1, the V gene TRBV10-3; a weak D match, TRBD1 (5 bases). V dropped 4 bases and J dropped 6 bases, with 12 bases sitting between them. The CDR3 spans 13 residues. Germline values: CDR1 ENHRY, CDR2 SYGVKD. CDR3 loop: CAISARDGPEAFF. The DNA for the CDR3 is TGTGCCATCAGTGCCAGGGATGGTCCTGAAGCTTTCTTT.

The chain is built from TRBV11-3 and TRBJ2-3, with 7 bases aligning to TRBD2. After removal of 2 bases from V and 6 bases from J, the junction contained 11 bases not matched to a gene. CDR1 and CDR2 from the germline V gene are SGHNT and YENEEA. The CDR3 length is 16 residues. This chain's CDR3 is CASSLIWGGSRDTQYF. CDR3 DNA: TGTGCCAGCAGCTTAATCTGGGGAGGGTCTCGGGATACGCAGTATTTT.

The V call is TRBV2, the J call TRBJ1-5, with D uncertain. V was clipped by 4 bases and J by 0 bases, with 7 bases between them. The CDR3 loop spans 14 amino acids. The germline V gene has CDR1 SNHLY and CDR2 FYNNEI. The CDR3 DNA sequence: TGTGCCAGCAGTGGGCAACATAGCAATCAGCCCCAGCATTTT. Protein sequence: CASSGQHSNQPQHF.

The CDR3 sequence is CASSRAGGDYGYTF. CDR3 coding DNA: TGTGCCAGCTCCAGGGCAGGGGGCGACTATGGCTACACCTTC. This chain connects TRBV18 to TRBJ1-2, with 8 bases identical to TRBD1. Germline CDR1 is KGHSH and CDR2 is LQKENI. V lost 6 bases to trimming and J lost 3 bases; unmatched junction nucleotides: 6. The CDR3 sequence is 14 residues long.

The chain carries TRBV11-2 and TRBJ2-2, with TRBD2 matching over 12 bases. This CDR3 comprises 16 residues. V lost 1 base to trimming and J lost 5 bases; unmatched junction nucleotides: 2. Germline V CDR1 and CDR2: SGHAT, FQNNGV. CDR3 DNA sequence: TGTGCCAGCAGCTTAGTTCTAGCGGGAGGGACCGGGGAGCTGTTTTTT. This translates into CASSLVLAGGTGELFF.

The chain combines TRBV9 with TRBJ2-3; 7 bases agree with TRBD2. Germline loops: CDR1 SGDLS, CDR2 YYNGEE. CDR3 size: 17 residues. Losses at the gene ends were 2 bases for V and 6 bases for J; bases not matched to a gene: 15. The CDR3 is CASSVRAGDTRADTQYF. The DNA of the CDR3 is TGTGCCAGCAGCGTTAGGGCGGGAGACACCCGGGCGGATACGCAGTATTTT.

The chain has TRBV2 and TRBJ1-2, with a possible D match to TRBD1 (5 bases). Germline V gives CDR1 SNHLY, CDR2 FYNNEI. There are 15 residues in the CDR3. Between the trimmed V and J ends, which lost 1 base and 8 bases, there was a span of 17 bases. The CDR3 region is CASSEESGAGRGYTF. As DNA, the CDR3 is TGTGCCAGCAGTGAAGAAAGCGGCGCAGGGAGGGGCTACACCTTC.

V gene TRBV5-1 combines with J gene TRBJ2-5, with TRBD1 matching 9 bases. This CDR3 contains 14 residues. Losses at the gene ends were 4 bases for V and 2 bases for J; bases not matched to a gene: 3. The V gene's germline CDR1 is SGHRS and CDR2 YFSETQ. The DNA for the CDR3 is TGCGCCAGCAGCCCGGACAGGGGTCAAGAGACCCAGTACTTC. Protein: CASSPDRGQETQYF.

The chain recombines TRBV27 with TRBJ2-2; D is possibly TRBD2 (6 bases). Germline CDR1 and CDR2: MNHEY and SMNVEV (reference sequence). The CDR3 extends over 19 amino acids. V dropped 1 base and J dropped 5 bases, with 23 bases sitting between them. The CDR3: CASSLWGVPRFRVTGELFF. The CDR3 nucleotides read TGTGCCAGCAGTTTATGGGGGGTGCCTAGGTTTAGGGTGACCGGGGAGCTGTTTTTT.

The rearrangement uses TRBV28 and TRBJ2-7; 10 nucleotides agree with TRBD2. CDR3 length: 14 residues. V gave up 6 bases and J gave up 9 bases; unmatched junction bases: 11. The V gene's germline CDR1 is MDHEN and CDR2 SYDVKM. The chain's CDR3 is CASSVLAGEVWQYF. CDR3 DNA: TGTGCCAGCAGCGTCCTAGCGGGAGAAGTTTGGCAGTACTTC.